Listed below are T cell receptor beta chains from one sample, sequenced in a study of cytomegalovirus exposure and HLA in healthy donors. Using immunoSEQ multiplex PCR, the repertoire was profiled, and TCRdb retains in-frame clones only, with some absent. Here the sample spans under 130,000 clones, 70% to 80% being singletons. The sample taken for sequencing was PBMCs. These receptors were obtained from a man aged 25-45 years in good health and CMV-seronegative. The CDR3 runs from the conserved cysteine through the conserved F or W. A D gene is named only where the DNA matches it firmly. Expanded clones are given a class, and other clones once, few, many or no size at all.

d_call	v_call	j_call	clone_size	cdr3_nt	cdr3_aa
NA	TRBV6-6	TRBJ1-2	few	TGTGCCAGCAGCGGGACTGTTGGCTACACCTTC	CASSGTVGYTF
TRBD2	TRBV7-2	TRBJ2-3	NA	TGTGCCAGCAGCATGACTAGCGGAGGCACAGATACGCAGTATTTT	CASSMTSGGTDTQYF
TRBD1	TRBV7-9	TRBJ1-1	NA	TGTTCCAGCAGGGGGACAGGGAACACTGAAGCTTTCTTT	CSSRGTGNTEAFF
TRBD1	TRBV5-1	TRBJ2-1	NA	TGCGCCAGCAGCCCGGACAGGGGGGGTTTGGATGAGCAGTTCTTC	CASSPDRGGLDEQFF
NA	TRBV4-1	TRBJ1-2	NA	TGCGCCAGCAGCCAAGATCCCGGGGGCTATGGCTACACCTTC	CASSQDPGGYGYTF
TRBD1	TRBV19	TRBJ1-2	NA	TGTGCCAGTAGTCCCGGGACAGGAAACTATGGCTACACCTTC	CASSPGTGNYGYTF
NA	TRBV6-1	TRBJ2-7	NA	TGTGCCAGCAGTGAGCTGAGGAGCTCCTACGAGCAGTACTTC	CASSELRSSYEQYF
NA	TRBV7-9	TRBJ1-1	NA	TGTGCCAGCAGCTTCTTGAGACAGAGCAATGTGAACACTGAAGCTTTCTTT	CASSFLRQSNVNTEAFF
NA	TRBV6-5	TRBJ1-1	few	TGTGCCAGCGGAAGGGGTTATGACACTGAAGCTTTCTTT	CASGRGYDTEAFF
NA	TRBV9	TRBJ1-5	NA	TGTGCCAGCAGCCCCGGGGTGGGGAATCAGCCCCAGCATTTT	CASSPGVGNQPQHF
TRBD1	TRBV9	TRBJ1-2	NA	TGTGCCAGCAGCGCTTCCGGGACAGGGAGTACCGGCTACACCTTC	CASSASGTGSTGYTF
TRBD2	TRBV13	TRBJ2-1	once	TGTGCCAGCAGCTCCCTGACTAGCGGGGGGGCTCATGAGCAGTTCTTC	CASSSLTSGGAHEQFF
TRBD2	TRBV7-9	TRBJ2-3	few	TGTGCCAGCAGCTCCACCCCTGGGCGGGGGAAGCAGTATTTT	CASSSTPGRGKQYF
TRBD1	TRBV10-3	TRBJ2-5	NA	TGTGCCATCAGCGGACAGGGAGAAGAGACCCAGTACTTC	CAISGQGEETQYF
NA	TRBV6-5	TRBJ2-1	few	TGTGCCAGCAGGAGCGGGCCCCACAATGAGCAGTTCTTC	CASRSGPHNEQFF
TRBD2	TRBV15	TRBJ2-7	NA	TGTGCCACCAGCAGTGAGCGGGAGTCGGCCGAGCAGTACTTC	CATSSERESAEQYF
TRBD1	TRBV19	TRBJ2-7	NA	TGTGCCAGTAGTCGACAGGGGCCCTACGAGCAGTACTTC	CASSRQGPYEQYF
NA	TRBV10-3	TRBJ2-7	NA	TGTGCCATCAGTCGTGGACAGAACTCTCACTACGAGCAGTACTTC	CAISRGQNSHYEQYF
TRBD1	TRBV27	TRBJ1-2	few	TGTGCCAGCAGTCTCGGGACAGGGGGTGGCTACACCTTC	CASSLGTGGGYTF
NA	TRBV4-3	TRBJ2-4	NA	TGCGCCAGCAGCCAAGATTTCGAGGCCAAAAACATTCAGTACTTC	CASSQDFEAKNIQYF
NA	TRBV30	TRBJ2-2	NA	TGTGCCTGGAGTTCCTACACCGGGGAGCTGTTTTTT	CAWSSYTGELFF
TRBD2	TRBV7-2	TRBJ2-7	NA	TGTGCCAGCAGCTATGCCAGGCGTACTAGCGGGGGGTCCGAGCAGTACTTC	CASSYARRTSGGSEQYF
TRBD2	TRBV7-7	TRBJ2-5	few	TGTGCCAGCAGTCCTCGGACTAGCGTTGGGACCCAGTACTTC	CASSPRTSVGTQYF
NA	TRBV10-3	TRBJ2-7	NA	TGTGCCATCAGCACTGAAACAGGGATAACCTACGAGCAGTACTTC	CAISTETGITYEQYF
NA	TRBV19	TRBJ2-7	few	TGTGCCAGTAGTATAGACGGGAGCTCAATTTACGAGCAGTACTTC	CASSIDGSSIYEQYF
TRBD1	TRBV6-1	TRBJ1-2	NA	TGTGCCAGCAGTGAGAACAGGGGCCTGGCCACCTTC	CASSENRGLATF
TRBD1	TRBV7-9	TRBJ2-7	NA	TGTGCCAGCAGCTTAGCACAGGGGGCGAAGGAGCAGTACTTC	CASSLAQGAKEQYF
NA	TRBV6-6	TRBJ2-1	NA	TGTGCCAGCAGTTACGGCAGGGTGGATGAGCAGTTCTTC	CASSYGRVDEQFF
NA	TRBV7-9	TRBJ1-1	few	TGTGCCAGCAGCCCCCCGGGGATAGAGGCTTTCTTT	CASSPPGIEAFF
NA	TRBV5-4	TRBJ2-7	NA	TGTGCCAGCAGCCCCCGGACTTCCCCGTACGAGCAGTACTTC	CASSPRTSPYEQYF
NA	TRBV5-4	TRBJ1-2	NA	TGTGCCAGCAGCCCTAGTAGGGGTAATTACTATGGCTACACCTTC	CASSPSRGNYYGYTF
NA	TRBV2	TRBJ2-7	NA	TGTGCCAGCCGGGATTTATCCTACGAGCAGTACTTC	CASRDLSYEQYF
NA	TRBV19	TRBJ1-5	NA	TGTGCCAGTGGGCAGGGGATGCATCAGCCCCAGCATTTT	CASGQGMHQPQHF
TRBD1	TRBV5-1	TRBJ2-1	NA	TGCGCCAGCAGCATCCGGACAGGAGGTTACAATGAGCAGTTCTTC	CASSIRTGGYNEQFF
NA	TRBV21-1	TRBJ2-5	NA	TGTGCCAGCAGCAAAGAGAAAAAGGCAGGGGAAAACCAAGAGACCCAGTACTTC	CASSKEKKAGENQETQYF
TRBD2	TRBV19	TRBJ2-1	NA	TGTGCCAGTAGTTCCCTTGGTAGCGGGAGGGCCAATGAGCAGTTCTTC	CASSSLGSGRANEQFF
TRBD2	TRBV2	TRBJ2-7	NA	TGTGCCAGCACCGAGGGGCTAGCGGACTCCTACGAGCAGTACTTC	CASTEGLADSYEQYF
NA	TRBV5-6	TRBJ2-7	NA	TGTGCCAGCAGCCTCGGTTACGAGCAGTACTTC	CASSLGYEQYF
TRBD2	TRBV5-4	TRBJ2-1	NA	TGTGCCAGCAGCTTTGGGGCATCTGGTATAGCGGGAGTAGGTAATGAGCAGTTCTTC	CASSFGASGIAGVGNEQFF
NA	TRBV28	TRBJ1-2	NA	TGTGCCAGCAGTTTAGGGGCCGGACAGTCTGTCTACACCTTC	CASSLGAGQSVYTF
TRBD1	TRBV18	TRBJ1-6	once	TGTGCCAGCTCACCACTTGTGCAGGGGGATTCACCCCTCCACTTT	CASSPLVQGDSPLHF